This T cell receptor beta chain was recorded in a study of post-analysis software for immune sequencing data. On the study more broadly: Relapsing-remitting, secondary progressive and progressive-relapsing multiple sclerosis were all included among the disease courses. Study-level results: Controls had significantly higher normalized Chao1 diversity than multiple sclerosis patients. In patients, five or six TRBV segments were more frequent than in controls, with TRBV5-6, TRBV5-1 and TRBV20-1 among them.

The library was made from cDNA and included unique molecular identifiers. TCRdb re-analysed the PCR reads in MiXCR, keeping a single row per CDR3 protein. The profile covers roughly 800,000 distinct CDR3 sequences, with more than 45% appearing a single time and roughly 4.5% taken by the ten largest. Unmatched junction bases numbered 6, after V lost 3 bases and J lost 0 bases. In germline, CDR1 is SGHDT, CDR2 YYEEEE. There are 16 residues in the CDR3. Of note for this clonotype: Its target is not known.

The sample was blood. The TCR originated in a girl between 5 and 17 years old with multiple sclerosis. The V call is TRBV5-6, the J call TRBJ1-2, with 9 bases fitting TRBD1. This CDR3 reads CASSSGTGISNYGYTF. Written as DNA, the CDR3 is TGTGCCAGCAGCTCGGGGACAGGGATTTCTAACTATGGCTACACCTTC.